Listed below are T cell receptor beta chains from one sample, sequenced in a study of shared clonotypes between healthy human individuals. This table comes from immunoSEQ multiplex PCR, and its TCRdb copy is limited to in-frame clones, with some not included. The table has roughly 1 million clones, approximately 70% seen once. Sequencing was done on a sample of memory CD4+ T cells sorted from blood. Every receptor here comes from a man between 18 and 29 years old in good health. CDR3s include the opening cysteine and the closing phenylalanine or tryptophan. D genes are given only for firm matches. Rows give clone size only sometimes, using once, few, many, or a class for an expanded clone.

size | length | J | V | D | CDR3 | DNA
NA | 16 | TRBJ1-5 | TRBV19 | NA | CASSSPGDMRNQPQHF | TGTGCCAGTAGTAGTCCCGGGGATATGCGCAATCAGCCCCAGCATTTT
NA | 18 | TRBJ1-5 | TRBV7-9 | TRBD1 | CASSLGGTGSRGNQPQHF | TGTGCCAGCAGCTTAGGGGGGACAGGGTCTAGGGGCAATCAGCCCCAGCATTTT
few | 13 | TRBJ2-7 | TRBV7-2 | NA | CASSLDSREGQYF | TGTGCCAGCAGCTTAGATTCGCGGGAAGGACAGTACTTC
many | 15 | TRBJ2-1 | TRBV27 | TRBD2 | CASRLGGRAHNEQFF | TGTGCCAGCAGGCTTGGCGGGAGGGCCCACAATGAGCAGTTCTTC
once | 14 | TRBJ2-7 | TRBV18 | NA | CASSPQGSSYEQYF | TGTGCCAGCTCACCACAGGGAAGCTCCTACGAGCAGTACTTC
NA | 12 | TRBJ2-7 | TRBV18 | NA | CASSTTASEQYF | TGTGCCAGCTCGACGACCGCTTCCGAGCAGTACTTC
NA | 14 | TRBJ2-2 | TRBV5-1 | NA | CASKLDPAPGELFF | TGCGCCAGCAAATTAGACCCAGCGCCCGGGGAGCTGTTTTTT
once | 15 | TRBJ1-1 | TRBV12-5 | NA | CASALGEGWNTEAFF | TGTGCTAGTGCCCTGGGGGAGGGATGGAACACTGAAGCTTTCTTT
NA | 14 | TRBJ2-5 | TRBV5-1 | TRBD1 | CASSLGTGRETQYF | TGCGCCAGCAGCTTGGGGACAGGGAGAGAGACCCAGTACTTC
NA | 13 | TRBJ1-5 | TRBV6-6 | NA | CATHFAVNQPQHF | TGTGCCACCCACTTTGCGGTGAATCAGCCCCAGCATTTT
NA | 17 | TRBJ2-7 | TRBV27 | TRBD2 | CASSPDGTSGSSYEQYF | TGTGCCAGCAGTCCTGACGGGACTAGCGGGAGTTCCTACGAGCAGTACTTC
few | 13 | TRBJ2-7 | TRBV29-1 | NA | CSASSTVSYEQYF | TGCAGCGCCTCCTCGACAGTCTCCTACGAGCAGTACTTC
NA | 15 | TRBJ2-3 | TRBV27 | TRBD2 | CASSNGLAGRDTQYF | TGTGCCAGCAGTAACGGACTAGCGGGGAGGGATACGCAGTATTTT
NA | 17 | TRBJ1-5 | TRBV10-2 | NA | CASSEPLARRGDQPQHF | TGCGCCAGCAGTGAGCCCCTCGCGCGTAGAGGTGATCAGCCCCAGCATTTT
NA | 15 | TRBJ1-1 | TRBV2 | TRBD1 | CASRSSGGPNTEAFF | TGTGCCAGCAGGTCCTCAGGGGGCCCAAACACTGAAGCTTTCTTT
NA | 15 | TRBJ2-3 | TRBV19 | NA | CASRDTGLTTDTQYF | TGTGCCAGTCGTGATACGGGACTCACCACAGATACGCAGTATTTT
NA | 15 | TRBJ1-2 | TRBV7-9 | TRBD1 | CASSLGQGSNYGYTF | TGTGCCAGCAGCCTAGGACAGGGTTCAAACTATGGCTACACCTTC
NA | 15 | TRBJ1-1 | TRBV11-1 | TRBD1 | CASSPQGRGNTEAFF | TGTGCCAGCAGCCCACAGGGGAGGGGGAACACTGAAGCTTTCTTT
NA | 14 | TRBJ1-4 | TRBV7-9 | TRBD1 | CASSWDRGNEKLFF | TGTGCCAGCAGCTGGGACAGGGGGAATGAAAAACTGTTTTTT
NA | 17 | TRBJ2-3 | TRBV4-1 | TRBD2 | CASSPGRGRVNTDTQYF | TGCGCCAGCAGCCCCGGTCGCGGGAGGGTCAACACAGATACGCAGTATTTT
NA | 15 | TRBJ2-2 | TRBV18 | NA | CASSPLSANTGELFF | TGTGCCAGCTCACCACTTTCTGCGAACACCGGGGAGCTGTTTTTT
NA | 14 | TRBJ2-3 | TRBV30 | TRBD2 | CAWSVTLAVDTQYF | TGTGCCTGGAGTGTAACGCTAGCGGTAGATACGCAGTATTTT
NA | 14 | TRBJ1-4 | TRBV6-1 | NA | CASSGGTLHEKLFF | TGTGCCAGCAGCGGAGGGACTCTCCATGAAAAACTGTTTTTT
few | 14 | TRBJ2-7 | TRBV28 | NA | CASTSGVLSYEQYF | TGTGCCAGCACCTCCGGGGTCCTCTCCTACGAGCAGTACTTC
few | 15 | TRBJ1-3 | TRBV2 | TRBD1 | CASSERQGSGNTIYF | TGTGCCAGCAGTGAGAGACAGGGAAGTGGAAACACCATATATTTT
NA | 13 | TRBJ2-7 | TRBV2 | NA | CASREDGTYEQYF | TGTGCCAGCAGAGAAGACGGAACCTACGAGCAGTACTTC
few | 14 | TRBJ1-5 | TRBV5-1 | TRBD1 | CASSAGGLGQPQHF | TGCGCCAGCAGCGCAGGGGGCCTGGGTCAGCCCCAGCATTTT
NA | 16 | TRBJ1-6 | TRBV11-3 | NA | CATIRPQRGYNSPLHF | TGTGCCACCATTAGACCCCAACGAGGCTATAATTCACCCCTCCACTTT
NA | 14 | TRBJ2-7 | TRBV15 | NA | CATSRDKSSYEQYF | TGTGCCACCAGCAGAGATAAGTCCTCCTACGAGCAGTACTTC
many | 16 | TRBJ2-6 | TRBV11-2 | NA | CASSPEAGTGANVLTF | TGTGCCAGCAGCCCAGAGGCGGGGACTGGGGCCAACGTCCTGACTTTC
NA | 15 | TRBJ1-1 | TRBV6-5 | TRBD1 | CASSPGQGMNTEAFF | TGTGCCAGCAGTCCAGGACAGGGTATGAACACTGAAGCTTTCTTT
NA | 17 | TRBJ2-3 | TRBV27 | NA | CATKLTLVAGVADTQYF | TGTGCCACCAAGCTCACTCTGGTGGCCGGGGTAGCAGATACGCAGTATTTT
NA | 14 | TRBJ2-7 | TRBV13 | NA | CASSPRRLSYEQYF | TGTGCCAGCAGCCCCCGACGGCTCTCCTACGAGCAGTACTTC